This record concerns one TCR beta chain sequence. The antigen is unknown. The TCR beta library used iRepertoire HTBI primers with Arm-PCR amplification of CDR3. TCRdb reprocessed the multiplex PCR reads with MiXCR, giving one entry per CDR3 protein. The sample shows 600,000 to 850,000 distinct CDR3 sequences, about 30% of them seen only once. These data originate in a study of regulatory T cells in long-lasting Graves disease. Findings and caveats of the study: Persistent cases of Graves' showed reduced TCR diversity relative to newly diagnosed patients. Preferential use of TRBV28, TRBJ1-2 and TRBJ2-5 was seen in persistent disease. Since the sample size was small, accuracy may have been reduced.

In germline, CDR1 is KGHSH, CDR2 LQKENI. This CDR3 has 16 residues. After removal of 5 bases from V and 0 bases from J, the junction contained 6 bases not matched to a gene. Time point: persistent/refractory GD, antithyroid drugs over 5 years with positive TRAb. The TCR library was prepared using RNA isolated from PBMCs. Patients met American Thyroid Association criteria for Graves' disease. This rearrangement joins TRBV18 to TRBJ2-7; 11 bases fit TRBD2. The material was peripheral blood mononuclear cells (PBMCs), obtained when the disease was refractory, from a patient treated with antithyroid drugs. This clonotype was obtained from a female donor with Graves disease. CDR3 amino acids: CASSYSGTSGSYEQYF. Written as DNA, the CDR3 is TGTGCCAGCTCATACTCCGGGACTAGCGGCTCCTACGAGCAGTACTTC.